The clone carrying this T cell receptor (beta chain) was counted many times. The data belong to a study of neurological immune-mediated disorders. The CDR3 length is 13 residues. The germline V and J ends were trimmed by 6 bases and 5 bases, with 13 bases remaining between them. In germline, CDR1 is ENHRY, CDR2 SYGVKD. TCRdb re-analysed the 5' RACE reads in MiXCR, keeping a single row per CDR3 protein. This table has 45,000 to 65,000 distinct CDR3 sequences, around 4.2% appearing once. The chain employs TRBV10-3 and TRBJ2-5; D is unresolved. Sequenced material: PBMCs. This sequence was found in a man between 50 and 59 years old with multiple sclerosis. The CDR3 coding sequence is TGTGCCATCAGCTTGGCTGGTAGGGAGACCCAGTACTTC. Translation: CAISLAGRETQYF.